A selection of T cell receptor beta chains follows, all from one sample in a study of patients and donors after allogeneic stem cell transplantation. TCRdb reprocessed the RT-PCR reads with MiXCR, giving one entry per CDR3 protein. The sample lists 87,000 or so distinct CDR3 sequences; around 5% were seen once. Sequenced sample: blood, either unsorted or a sorted T cell fraction (not recorded which). Receptors originate from a human donor who was either an allogeneic HSCT recipient or a stem cell or donor lymphocyte infusion donor (not recorded which). It is not recorded whose cells these are; they may come from a transplant donor. The CDR3 runs from the conserved cysteine through the conserved F or W. A D gene is named only where the DNA matches it firmly.

v_call | d_call | cdr3_aa
TRBV5-6 | - | CASSQGANYGYTF
TRBV5-1 | - | CASSLGGWGDFTDTQYF
TRBV25-1 | - | CASSELTQSYEQYF
TRBV2 | - | CASSMMGVNTEAFF
TRBV20-1 | - | CSPEGSLADTQYF
TRBV7-8 | - | CAIGGITNEKLFF
TRBV10-3 | - | CAISGGDEQFF
TRBV12-3/TRBV12-4 | TRBD2 | CASSLTSGRNNEQFF
TRBV11-3 | - | CASSLGSGSSTDTQYF
TRBV11-2 | TRBD2 | CASSSNSGSRTGELFF
TRBV6-1 | TRBD1 | CASTGDRKNSPLHF
TRBV6-5 | - | CASSWGGSTDTQYF
TRBV5-1 | TRBD1 | CASNLGQGTEAFF
TRBV2 | TRBD1 | CASQLGQPNQPQHF
TRBV12-3/TRBV12-4 | - | CASSLLGIGYTF
TRBV5-1 | TRBD1 | CASSPGTATDTQYF
TRBV2 | - | CASSEMGGGGYTF
TRBV19 | TRBD1 | CASSRQGELNEQFF
TRBV5-1 | TRBD1 | CASSAGQDYAFF
TRBV27 | - | CASRRGGPGSYEQYF
TRBV5-1 | - | CASSLTALSVAGDQGYTF
TRBV5-1 | TRBD1 | CASSLDTRGLNTEAFF
TRBV27 | TRBD2 | CASSSNPGTSFKNEQFF
TRBV13 | TRBD1 | CASTKTGATYEQYF
TRBV7-8 | - | CASSPRGVVSYEQYF
TRBV28 | TRBD1 | CASSPSTGTGRGYTEAFF
TRBV7-3 | TRBD2 | CASSISGTRDYEQYF
TRBV10-3 | - | CAIRGDTSMNTEAFF
TRBV27 | - | CASSRIIGDYEQYF
TRBV20-1 | TRBD1 | CSADRGSNQPQHF
TRBV11-3 | - | CASSWIRAPEAFF
TRBV5-1 | - | CASSGRGPSYEQYF
TRBV4-1 | TRBD1 | CASSPPGRGTAYGYTF
TRBV5-1 | TRBD2 | CASMGTSGRAWNEQFF
TRBV11-1 | TRBD1 | CASSAMAGTGANYEKLFF
TRBV28 | TRBD1 | CASSPGDSDLRASTDTQYF
TRBV9 | - | CASSGGRRSDQQYF
TRBV5-1 | - | CASSPLQGGNTEAFF
TRBV29-1 | - | CSVEGDPQSYNEQFF
TRBV5-1 | - | CASSFITNEKLFF
TRBV15 | - | CATSFRTPSTDTQYF
TRBV5-1 | TRBD1 | CVSSRRTGTGGTGELFF
TRBV6-1 | TRBD1 | CASLTGQGNTEAFF
TRBV9 | - | CASSPDRAAGYTF
TRBV3-1 | - | CASSHGGTEAFF